Below, one T cell receptor (beta chain) is given with its context. The antigen is unknown. As the sequencing template, cDNA was produced by extracting RNA and reverse transcribing it. Assay: immunoSEQ multiplex PCR; the TCRdb copy retains only in-frame clones and omits some. The sample holds about 150,000 clones, more than 40% seen once. The data originate from a study of CD8+ T cells in alopecia areata. Trimming cost V 8 bases and J 4 bases, with 14 bases left between them. The length of the CDR3 is 14 residues. Germline CDR1 and CDR2: MNHEY and SVGAGI. The study team obtained lesional scalp punch biopsies and peripheral blood from alopecia areata patients. The study's findings and limits: Lesional scalp displayed greater clonality than normal scalp, most notably in alopecia totalis/universalis.

This clonotype originated in a human donor with alopecia areata. The chain combines TRBV6-5 with TRBJ2-2; D perhaps matches TRBD1 (6 bases). Sequences were obtained from CD4+ T cells sorted from blood. CDR3 bases: TGTGCCAGCGCTAGGGGGTTTTTCACCGGGGAGCTGTTTTTT. Its translation is CASARGFFTGELFF.